The 29 T cell receptor beta chains below were found in one sample sequenced in a study of CD8+ T cells in alopecia areata. Treatment here: oral pan-JAK inhibitor, 5-10 mg twice daily. As the sequencing template, cDNA was produced by extracting RNA and reverse transcribing it. TCRdb's table, derived via immunoSEQ multiplex PCR, lists solely in-frame clones and lacks some. Here the sample spans about 210,000 clones, 64% being singletons. This specimen was CD4+ T cells sorted from blood, taken at week 4, from a patient treated with tofacitinib. The receptors were gathered from a human donor with alopecia areata.

The genes are TRBV5-1 and TRBJ1-3, with 7 bases identical to TRBD1. There are 14 residues in the CDR3. V shed 0 bases and J 7 bases; nucleotides not matched to a gene: 4. Germline CDR1 is SGHRS and CDR2 is YFSETQ. CDR3 bases: TGCGCCAGCAGCTTGGTTACAGGGGCGAACACCATATATTTT. It encodes CASSLVTGANTIYF.

This clone came up many times. The chain uses TRBV6-5 and TRBJ2-3; D not certain. Germline V gives CDR1 MNHEY, CDR2 SVGAGI. V was shortened by 7 bases and J by 0 bases, with 2 bases between the two germline ends. There are 11 residues in the CDR3. The CDR3 nucleotides read TGTGCCAGCAAGAGCACAGATACGCAGTATTTT. It codes for CASKSTDTQYF.

This chain uses TRBV7-2 with TRBJ2-5; TRBD2 agrees at 12 bases. The V segment lost 4 bases and the J segment 5 bases; nucleotides outside the gene matches: 5. The length of the CDR3 is 15 residues. CDR1 is SGHTA and CDR2 is FQGNSA in the germline V gene. The CDR3 DNA sequence: TGTGCCAGCAGCTCAGGACTAGCGGGGCGGGAGACCCAGTACTTC. As protein: CASSSGLAGRETQYF.

This clone showed up many times. This chain links TRBV30 with TRBJ2-6, with D perhaps matching TRBD1 (5 bases). V was trimmed by 0 bases and J by 0 bases, leaving 12 bases between them. The germline V gene encodes CDR1 GTSNPN and CDR2 SVGIG (reference sequence). CDR3 length: 17 amino acids. In DNA, the CDR3 is TGTGCCTGGAGTGTAACAGGAGTTAGCTCTGGGGCCAACGTCCTGACTTTC. Translating it yields CAWSVTGVSSGANVLTF.

V is TRBV10-3 and J is TRBJ2-1, with TRBD2 matching over 7 bases. Germline values: CDR1 ENHRY, CDR2 SYGVKD. V shed 10 bases, J shed 11 bases, and the junction held 17 bases outside the gene matches. The CDR3 length is 14 residues. CDR3 sequence (DNA): TGTGCCACACAAACGGCGGGGGAAACGGGGAAGCAGTTCTTC. This codes for CATQTAGETGKQFF.

V usage is TRBV5-1 and J usage is TRBJ1-2; no reliable D call. Germline V gene sequence: CDR1 SGHRS, CDR2 YFSETQ. With 3 bases removed from V and 3 bases from J, the gap between germline ends came to 9 bases. The CDR3 extends over 13 amino acids. CDR3 residues: CASSYGEDYGYTF. In DNA form, the CDR3 reads TGCGCCAGCAGCTACGGGGAAGACTATGGCTACACCTTC.

This chain connects TRBV7-2 to TRBJ1-2, with a tentative D call TRBD1 (6 bases). CDR3 length: 12 amino acids. Germline V gene sequence: CDR1 SGHTA, CDR2 FQGNSA. With 8 bases removed from V and 4 bases from J, the gap between germline ends came to 11 bases. The DNA of the CDR3 is TGTGCCAGCGCCGAGGGGGTCTATGGCTACACCTTC. Amino acids: CASAEGVYGYTF.

This chain connects TRBV10-3 to TRBJ1-1, with D maybe TRBD1 (5 bases). V gave up 5 bases and J gave up 5 bases, with 15 bases separating them. The V gene's germline CDR1 is ENHRY and CDR2 SYGVKD. This CDR3 comprises 14 residues. The CDR3 region is CAISRDAGGTEAFF. The CDR3 nucleotides read TGTGCCATCAGTCGGGACGCCGGGGGGACTGAAGCTTTCTTT.

The gene calls are TRBV29-1 and TRBJ1-3, with 10 positions matching TRBD1. CDR1 is SQVTM and CDR2 is ANQGSEA in the germline V gene. With V trimmed by 0 bases and J by 2 bases, 4 bases remained unmatched. This CDR3 has 16 residues. CDR3 protein: CSVEERTGGTGNTIYF. CDR3 sequence (DNA): TGCAGCGTTGAAGAGAGGACAGGGGGAACTGGAAACACCATATATTTT.

In its sample, this clone was seen a few times. V gene TRBV5-1 combines with J gene TRBJ1-1; 7 bases are a match to TRBD1. Looked up from germline, CDR1 is SGHRS and CDR2 is YFSETQ. This CDR3 has 15 amino acids. The ends lost 2 bases at V and 3 bases at J; junction bases unmatched: 7. This CDR3 is CASSLPKGADTEAFF. The CDR3, as DNA: TGCGCCAGCAGCTTACCTAAGGGGGCTGACACTGAAGCTTTCTTT.

This chain links TRBV6-5 with TRBJ1-5, with 7 bases that match TRBD1. J was trimmed by 1 base and V by 6 bases; bases with no gene match: 6. Germline CDR1 reads MNHEY; CDR2 reads SVGAGI. The CDR3 has 15 amino acids. The DNA for the CDR3 is TGTGCCAGCAGGGTTGACAGGGAGAGCAATCAGCCCCAGCATTTT. It encodes CASRVDRESNQPQHF.

This clone occurred once. The genes are TRBV25-1 and TRBJ2-5; D is possibly TRBD1 (6 bases). The V gene's germline CDR1 is MGHDK and CDR2 SYGVNS. The CDR3 sequence is 16 residues long. The V and J ends lost 1 base and 1 base respectively, with 13 bases between them. This CDR3 reads CASSEFGQSPQETQYF. Here the CDR3 DNA reads TGTGCCAGCAGTGAATTCGGACAGTCCCCCCAAGAGACCCAGTACTTC.

The chain combines TRBV29-1 with TRBJ2-3; weak D call: TRBD2 (5 bases). The CDR3 covers 12 residues. V was clipped by 3 bases and J by 2 bases, with 6 bases between them. Germline CDR1 and CDR2: SQVTM and ANQGSEA. CDR3 DNA: TGCAGCGTTGAGGACTTCACAGATACGCAGTATTTT. Translation: CSVEDFTDTQYF.

This clone was detected only a few times. V usage is TRBV5-5 and J usage is TRBJ2-5; D is possibly TRBD2 (5 bases). V lost 4 bases, J lost 3 bases, and 13 bases lay in between. Per germline, CDR1 SGHKS and CDR2 YYEKEE (reference sequence). This CDR3 is 14 amino acids long. CDR3 DNA sequence: TGTGCCAGCAGCCTCGGGGTAAGGGAAGAGACCCAGTACTTC. This gives the protein CASSLGVREETQYF.

Only a few counts were recorded for this clone. The chain joins TRBV29-1 to TRBJ1-1; D is perhaps TRBD1 (6 bases). V was trimmed by 4 bases and J by 0 bases, leaving 9 bases between them. The germline gives CDR1 SQVTM, CDR2 ANQGSEA. CDR3 length: 13 amino acids. In DNA form, the CDR3 reads TGCAGCGTTGGGGGGCCCATGAACACTGAAGCTTTCTTT. Its translation is CSVGGPMNTEAFF. The whole variable domain, remainder taken from reference TRBV29-1 and TRBJ1-1, is SAVISQKPSRDICQRGTSLTIQCQVDSQVTMMFWYRQQPGQSLTLIATANQGSEATYESGFVIDKFPISRPNLTFSTLTVSNMSPEDSSIYLCSVGGPMNTEAFFGQGTRLTVV.

There are a few counts of this clone. The chain uses TRBV19 and TRBJ2-2; a possible D gene is TRBD1 (5 bases). Germline V gives CDR1 LNHDA, CDR2 SQIVND (reference sequence). Trimming left V 2 bases short and J 5 bases short, with 12 bases between. The CDR3 loop spans 15 amino acids. The CDR3 bases are TGTGCCAGTAGTATATCAGGGAAGTCTACCGGGGAGCTGTTTTTT. Translated: CASSISGKSTGELFF.

This clone was detected only a few times. The chain couples TRBV9 to TRBJ2-7; TRBD2 matches 7 bases. Per germline, CDR1 SGDLS and CDR2 YYNGEE. J was trimmed by 13 bases and V by 4 bases; bases with no gene match: 17. The CDR3 runs to 14 residues. The chain's CDR3 is CASSSAPGEGNVYF. In DNA, the CDR3 is TGTGCCAGCAGCTCTGCCCCGGGGGAGGGGAACGTCTACTTC.

The genes are TRBV7-8 and TRBJ2-3, with TRBD2 identical over 11 bases. The CDR3 totals 15 residues. The ends lost 4 bases at V and 2 bases at J; junction bases unmatched: 2. In germline, CDR1 is SGHVS, CDR2 FQNEAQ. The DNA for the CDR3 is TGTGCCAGCAGCTCTAGCGGGGGGCTCACAGATACGCAGTATTTT. Translating gives CASSSSGGLTDTQYF.

The table lists this clone with a few counts. CDR3 coding DNA: TGTGCCGGCCCAGGACCGACGACCGGGGAGCTGTTTTTT. Protein: CAGPGPTTGELFF. V and J are TRBV21-1 and TRBJ2-2. TRBV21-1 is assigned pseudogene status. The CDR3 loop spans 13 amino acids.

This clone was seen a few times. The CDR3 nucleotides are TGTGCCAGCAGCGGCGGCTGGGGAGGGTCCTACGAGCAGTACTTC. Translation gives CASSGGWGGSYEQYF. The chain carries TRBV7-8 and TRBJ2-7; 7 bases match TRBD2. V lost 5 bases, J lost 1 base, and 8 bases stayed unmatched. Germline values: CDR1 SGHVS, CDR2 FQNEAQ. The CDR3 is 15 residues long. The full variable domain, its missing parts supplied by reference TRBV7-8 and TRBJ2-7, is GAGVSQSPRYKVAKRGQDVALRCDPISGHVSLFWYQQALGQGPEFLTYFQNEAQLDKSGLPSDRFFAERPEGSVSTLKIQRTQQEDSAVYLCASSGGWGGSYEQYFGPGTRLTVT.

The chain uses TRBV5-1 and TRBJ1-2; D ambiguous. Trimming left V 6 bases short and J 0 bases short, with 12 bases between. The CDR3 sequence is 14 residues long. From germline, CDR1 is SGHRS and CDR2 YFSETQ. CDR3 loop: CASNPGSANYGYTF. CDR3 bases: TGCGCCAGCAATCCTGGTTCCGCTAACTATGGCTACACCTTC.

The V and J genes are TRBV5-1 and TRBJ1-6; D unclear. The V end was cut by 0 bases, the J end by 9 bases, with 7 bases between. Germline CDR1 reads SGHRS; CDR2 reads YFSETQ. The CDR3 consists of 13 residues. The CDR3 DNA follows: TGCGCCAGCAGCTTGGATCGGAGTTCACCCCTCCACTTT. Translated: CASSLDRSSPLHF.

This clone was seen only a few times. J is TRBJ1-5 and V is TRBV28; 8 bases match TRBD1. The CDR3 is 14 amino acids. Trimming took 7 bases from V and 2 from J; bases not matched to a gene: 4. Germline values: CDR1 MDHEN, CDR2 SYDVKM. This CDR3 reads CASISGGGNQPQHF. The CDR3 nucleotides read TGTGCCAGCATTTCAGGGGGCGGCAATCAGCCCCAGCATTTT.

This clone was picked up a small number of times. The rearrangement links TRBV27 to TRBJ1-5; D is unclear. In germline, CDR1 is MNHEY, CDR2 SMNVEV (reference sequence). The V gene lost 5 bases and the J gene lost 9 bases, with 14 bases spanning the gap. This CDR3 has 13 residues. CDR3 residues: CASSQDTLSPQHF. CDR3 in DNA: TGTGCCAGCAGTCAAGATACCCTTTCGCCCCAGCATTTT.

This clone was observed a handful of times. The chain uses TRBV30 and TRBJ2-1; 8 positions match TRBD1. Losses at the gene ends were 5 bases for V and 3 bases for J; bases not matched to a gene: 6. The CDR3 covers 14 residues. Germline loops: CDR1 GTSNPN, CDR2 SVGIG (reference sequence). CDR3 nucleotides: TGTGCCTGGGAAGGCAGGGGGCTCTACAATGAGCAGTTCTTC. This sequence encodes CAWEGRGLYNEQFF.

In the case of this clone: The junction departs from germline at one end; a sequencing error may be responsible. V and J are TRBV5-1 and TRBJ2-5; D call uncertain. The CDR3 has 14 amino acids. Germline V CDR1 and CDR2: SGHRS, YFSETQ. The CDR3 sequence: CASSLEGYQGTQYF. The DNA for the CDR3 is TGCGCCAGCAGCTTGGAAGGGTACCAAGGGACCCAGTACTTC.

This chain joins TRBV5-1 and TRBJ1-5; D is undetermined. V dropped 4 bases and J dropped 6 bases, with 11 bases sitting between them. CDR1 and CDR2 (germline): SGHRS, YFSETQ. The CDR3 extends over 13 amino acids. CDR3 region: CASSLGEGQPQHF. In nucleotides, the CDR3 is TGCGCCAGCAGCCTCGGAGAGGGTCAGCCCCAGCATTTT. The full variable domain, in which reference TRBV5-1 and TRBJ1-5 provide the parts outside the CDR3, is KAGVTQTPRYLIKTRGQQVTLSCSPISGHRSVSWYQQTPGQGLQFLFEYFSETQRNKGNFPGRFSGRQFSNSRSEMNVSTLELGDSALYLCASSLGEGQPQHFGDGTRLSIL.

The chain joins TRBV7-9 to TRBJ1-2; no clear D. Per the germline V gene, CDR1 is SEHNR and CDR2 is FQNEAQ (reference sequence). V dropped 3 bases and J dropped 6 bases, with 14 bases sitting between them. This CDR3 is 14 amino acids long. DNA for the CDR3: TGTGCCAGCAGCTTCGGCCTCCCCGGCGATGGCTACACCTTC. Protein: CASSFGLPGDGYTF.

V gene TRBV25-1 combines with J gene TRBJ1-2; no clear D gene. The ends were cut back, 5 bases at V and 9 bases at J, with 19 bases in the middle. The CDR3 is 14 residues long. CDR1 MGHDK and CDR2 SYGVNS come from the germline V gene. CDR3 nucleotides: TGTGCCAGCAGTTCAGCCAGCACCACCTTGAGCTACACCTTC. Encoded protein: CASSSASTTLSYTF.